A selection of T cell receptor beta chains follows, all from one sample in a study of cytomegalovirus exposure and HLA in healthy donors. TCRdb keeps only in-frame clones here, not all; method: immunoSEQ multiplex PCR. The sample includes under 150,000 clones, roughly 79% of them seen just once. Sample: PBMCs. These receptors were collected from a man between 18 and 29 years old in good health and CMV-seronegative. The CDR3 runs from the conserved cysteine through the conserved F or W. D genes are given only for firm matches. Only some rows state a clone size, as once, few, many or a class for expanded clones.

d_gene: TRBD2
abundance: NA
j_gene: TRBJ2-7
v_gene: TRBV7-2
CDR3aa: CASRLGGGPYEQYF
CDR3nt: TGTGCCAGCAGACTAGGCGGGGGGCCCTACGAGCAGTACTTC

d_gene: NA
abundance: NA
j_gene: TRBJ1-1
v_gene: TRBV2
CDR3aa: CASNEILLEAFF
CDR3nt: TGTGCCAGCAATGAGATACTATTAGAAGCTTTCTTT

d_gene: NA
abundance: once
j_gene: TRBJ2-7
v_gene: TRBV7-2
CDR3aa: CASSPSYEQYF
CDR3nt: TGTGCCAGCAGCCCCTCGTACGAGCAGTACTTC

d_gene: NA
abundance: NA
j_gene: TRBJ2-1
v_gene: TRBV19
CDR3aa: CASSMREIYNEQFF
CDR3nt: TGTGCCAGTAGTATGCGAGAGATCTACAATGAGCAGTTCTTC

d_gene: NA
abundance: NA
j_gene: TRBJ2-7
v_gene: TRBV12-5
CDR3aa: CASGLNESGEQYF
CDR3nt: TGTGCTAGTGGTTTGAACGAGTCCGGGGAGCAGTACTTC

d_gene: TRBD2
abundance: NA
j_gene: TRBJ2-3
v_gene: TRBV7-6
CDR3aa: CASSSTRGSPGLRADTQYF
CDR3nt: TGTGCCAGCAGCTCCACCCGGGGCAGTCCGGGACTAAGGGCCGATACGCAGTATTTT

d_gene: NA
abundance: NA
j_gene: TRBJ1-1
v_gene: TRBV2
CDR3aa: CATTQMMNTEAFF
CDR3nt: TGTGCCACAACCCAGATGATGAACACTGAAGCTTTCTTT

d_gene: NA
abundance: NA
j_gene: TRBJ2-5
v_gene: TRBV30
CDR3aa: CAWSELDTETQYF
CDR3nt: TGTGCCTGGAGTGAACTCGACACAGAGACCCAGTACTTC

d_gene: TRBD1
abundance: NA
j_gene: TRBJ1-1
v_gene: TRBV6-5
CDR3aa: CASRAPGTGVAFF
CDR3nt: TGTGCCAGCAGAGCTCCCGGGACAGGGGTTGCTTTCTTT

d_gene: TRBD1
abundance: NA
j_gene: TRBJ1-5
v_gene: TRBV19
CDR3aa: CATQNRGEDQPQHF
CDR3nt: TGTGCCACCCAAAACAGGGGTGAGGATCAGCCCCAGCATTTT

d_gene: NA
abundance: NA
j_gene: TRBJ2-7
v_gene: TRBV30
CDR3aa: CAWVAGDYEQYF
CDR3nt: TGTGCCTGGGTAGCCGGGGATTACGAGCAGTACTTC

d_gene: NA
abundance: NA
j_gene: TRBJ1-6
v_gene: TRBV7-9
CDR3aa: CASSPTVGSYNSPLHF
CDR3nt: TGTGCCAGCAGCCCGACAGTTGGGTCCTATAATTCACCCCTCCACTTT

d_gene: NA
abundance: NA
j_gene: TRBJ2-5
v_gene: TRBV9
CDR3aa: CASSENTGRETQYF
CDR3nt: TGTGCCAGCAGCGAAAATACAGGGCGGGAGACCCAGTACTTC

d_gene: NA
abundance: NA
j_gene: TRBJ1-1
v_gene: TRBV7-2
CDR3aa: CASSLAGAGRVEAFF
CDR3nt: TGTGCCAGCAGCTTAGCGGGTGCAGGGAGGGTTGAAGCTTTCTTT

d_gene: TRBD1
abundance: NA
j_gene: TRBJ1-2
v_gene: TRBV27
CDR3aa: CASRLQGSYGYTF
CDR3nt: TGTGCCAGCAGATTACAGGGGTCCTATGGCTACACCTTC

d_gene: TRBD1
abundance: NA
j_gene: TRBJ2-1
v_gene: TRBV7-2
CDR3aa: CASSHHRDRYNEQFF
CDR3nt: TGTGCCAGCAGCCATCACCGGGACAGATACAATGAGCAGTTCTTC

d_gene: NA
abundance: NA
j_gene: TRBJ1-2
v_gene: TRBV11-2
CDR3aa: CASKGRLYGYTF
CDR3nt: TGTGCCAGCAAAGGCAGGTTGTATGGCTACACCTTC

d_gene: TRBD1
abundance: NA
j_gene: TRBJ1-1
v_gene: TRBV6-1
CDR3aa: CASSEYLDRVEAFF
CDR3nt: TGTGCCAGCAGCGAATACCTAGACAGGGTTGAAGCTTTCTTT

d_gene: NA
abundance: NA
j_gene: TRBJ1-1
v_gene: TRBV27
CDR3aa: CASSFRGGTEAFF
CDR3nt: TGTGCCAGCAGTTTCAGGGGTGGCACTGAAGCTTTCTTT

d_gene: TRBD1
abundance: NA
j_gene: TRBJ2-7
v_gene: TRBV5-8
CDR3aa: CASTTFLGQTYEQYF
CDR3nt: TGTGCCAGCACCACGTTCTTGGGACAGACCTACGAGCAGTACTTC

d_gene: NA
abundance: few
j_gene: TRBJ1-4
v_gene: TRBV4-3
CDR3aa: CASSQEGGRKAEKLFF
CDR3nt: TGCGCCAGCAGCCAAGAAGGCGGGCGAAAGGCTGAAAAACTGTTTTTT

d_gene: NA
abundance: NA
j_gene: TRBJ1-1
v_gene: TRBV7-6
CDR3aa: CASSSDWGGLLSAEAFF
CDR3nt: TGTGCCAGCAGCTCCGATTGGGGGGGCCTCCTTAGCGCTGAAGCTTTCTTT

d_gene: NA
abundance: few
j_gene: TRBJ2-1
v_gene: TRBV6-5
CDR3aa: CASSYSPSNEQFF
CDR3nt: TGTGCCAGCAGTTACTCGCCCAGCAATGAGCAGTTCTTC

d_gene: NA
abundance: NA
j_gene: TRBJ2-5
v_gene: TRBV7-6
CDR3aa: CASSSEETQYF
CDR3nt: TGTGCCAGCAGCTCAGAAGAGACCCAGTACTTC

d_gene: NA
abundance: once
j_gene: TRBJ1-1
v_gene: TRBV7-9
CDR3aa: CASSPPRGQSAEAFF
CDR3nt: TGTGCCAGCAGCCCCCCGCGGGGCCAAAGCGCTGAAGCTTTCTTT

d_gene: TRBD1
abundance: NA
j_gene: TRBJ1-2
v_gene: TRBV27
CDR3aa: CASRGGRGRAYGYTF
CDR3nt: TGTGCCAGCAGGGGGGGCAGGGGGCGAGCCTATGGCTACACCTTC

d_gene: NA
abundance: NA
j_gene: TRBJ1-5
v_gene: TRBV4-3
CDR3aa: CASSQGVLDTEPQHF
CDR3nt: TGCGCCAGCAGCCAAGGAGTTTTGGACACGGAGCCCCAGCATTTT

d_gene: NA
abundance: NA
j_gene: TRBJ1-2
v_gene: TRBV30
CDR3aa: CAWSLRDRYYGYTF
CDR3nt: TGTGCCTGGAGTCTCCGAGACAGATACTATGGCTACACCTTC

d_gene: NA
abundance: NA
j_gene: TRBJ1-2
v_gene: TRBV15
CDR3aa: CATSREIQYGYTF
CDR3nt: TGTGCCACCAGCAGAGAGATACAGTATGGCTACACCTTC

d_gene: NA
abundance: NA
j_gene: TRBJ1-4
v_gene: TRBV30
CDR3aa: CARTGGGVEEKLFF
CDR3nt: TGTGCCCGGACCGGAGGGGGGGTTGAGGAAAAACTGTTTTTT

d_gene: NA
abundance: NA
j_gene: TRBJ1-4
v_gene: TRBV7-9
CDR3aa: CASSPGHNNEKLFF
CDR3nt: TGTGCCAGCAGCCCGGGACATAATAATGAAAAACTGTTTTTT

d_gene: TRBD1
abundance: NA
j_gene: TRBJ2-1
v_gene: TRBV16
CDR3aa: CASSRDRDSLEFF
CDR3nt: TGTGCCAGCAGCCGAGACCGGGACAGCCTGGAGTTCTTC

d_gene: TRBD1
abundance: NA
j_gene: TRBJ1-5
v_gene: TRBV6-5
CDR3aa: CASSTGQGANQPQHF
CDR3nt: TGTGCCAGCAGCACGGGACAGGGGGCCAATCAGCCCCAGCATTTT

d_gene: NA
abundance: NA
j_gene: TRBJ1-5
v_gene: TRBV28
CDR3aa: CASRDSRSRPQHF
CDR3nt: TGTGCCAGCAGGGACAGCCGATCGAGGCCCCAGCATTTT

d_gene: NA
abundance: NA
j_gene: TRBJ2-7
v_gene: TRBV11-2
CDR3aa: CASSLDLPRDYEQYF
CDR3nt: TGTGCCAGCAGCTTAGATCTTCCCAGGGATTACGAGCAGTACTTC

d_gene: NA
abundance: NA
j_gene: TRBJ1-6
v_gene: TRBV9
CDR3aa: CASSVAVTGYNSPLHF
CDR3nt: TGTGCCAGCAGCGTAGCGGTGACAGGTTATAATTCACCCCTCCACTTT

d_gene: NA
abundance: NA
j_gene: TRBJ1-2
v_gene: TRBV25-1
CDR3aa: CASNPTGQNYGYTF
CDR3nt: TGTGCCAGCAACCCGACGGGACAAAACTATGGCTACACCTTC

d_gene: NA
abundance: NA
j_gene: TRBJ1-1
v_gene: TRBV19
CDR3aa: CASVREAYAEAFF
CDR3nt: TGTGCCAGTGTGAGGGAGGCTTACGCTGAAGCTTTCTTT

d_gene: NA
abundance: NA
j_gene: TRBJ2-7
v_gene: TRBV19
CDR3aa: CASKSDLGAEQYF
CDR3nt: TGTGCCAGTAAGAGTGATTTAGGGGCCGAGCAGTACTTC

d_gene: TRBD1
abundance: NA
j_gene: TRBJ1-1
v_gene: TRBV5-1
CDR3aa: CASSLARGANTEAFF
CDR3nt: TGCGCCAGCAGCTTGGCCAGGGGGGCGAACACTGAAGCTTTCTTT

d_gene: NA
abundance: NA
j_gene: TRBJ1-2
v_gene: TRBV20-1
CDR3aa: CSAIRGTGYTF
CDR3nt: TGCAGTGCTATCAGGGGTACTGGCTACACCTTC

d_gene: TRBD2
abundance: NA
j_gene: TRBJ2-2
v_gene: TRBV5-1
CDR3aa: CASSSLWGGTGELFF
CDR3nt: TGCGCCAGCAGCTCTCTTTGGGGGGGCACCGGGGAGCTGTTTTTT

d_gene: NA
abundance: once
j_gene: TRBJ2-7
v_gene: TRBV29-1
CDR3aa: CSVDRGTPYEQYF
CDR3nt: TGCAGCGTTGATCGAGGGACACCCTACGAGCAGTACTTC

d_gene: NA
abundance: NA
j_gene: TRBJ1-1
v_gene: TRBV28
CDR3aa: CASSLLPGRNTEAFF
CDR3nt: TGTGCCAGCAGTTTACTCCCGGGTAGGAACACTGAAGCTTTCTTT

d_gene: NA
abundance: NA
j_gene: TRBJ2-2
v_gene: TRBV30
CDR3aa: CAWSWRSTGELFF
CDR3nt: TGTGCCTGGAGTTGGAGGAGCACCGGGGAGCTGTTTTTT

d_gene: TRBD1
abundance: NA
j_gene: TRBJ2-7
v_gene: TRBV18
CDR3aa: CASSPWTGANEQYF
CDR3nt: TGTGCCAGCTCACCCTGGACAGGGGCCAACGAGCAGTACTTC

d_gene: TRBD1
abundance: NA
j_gene: TRBJ2-1
v_gene: TRBV19
CDR3aa: CASSAQTGREVFF
CDR3nt: TGTGCCAGTAGTGCTCAGACAGGGCGTGAGGTGTTCTTC

d_gene: TRBD1
abundance: NA
j_gene: TRBJ1-5
v_gene: TRBV19
CDR3aa: CASSIQTGYQPQHF
CDR3nt: TGTGCCAGTAGTATCCAGACAGGGTACCAGCCCCAGCATTTT

d_gene: TRBD1
abundance: large
j_gene: TRBJ1-6
v_gene: TRBV6-1
CDR3aa: CASSEQPGQGPSPLHF
CDR3nt: TGTGCCAGCAGTGAACAGCCGGGACAGGGACCTTCACCCCTCCACTTT

d_gene: NA
abundance: NA
j_gene: TRBJ1-2
v_gene: TRBV4-2
CDR3aa: CASSQEIGSYGYTF
CDR3nt: TGTGCCAGCAGCCAAGAAATTGGGAGTTATGGCTACACCTTC

d_gene: TRBD2
abundance: NA
j_gene: TRBJ2-7
v_gene: TRBV7-9
CDR3aa: CASSSKPSSGSSYEQYF
CDR3nt: TGTGCCAGCAGCTCAAAACCTAGTAGCGGGAGCTCCTACGAGCAGTACTTC

d_gene: NA
abundance: NA
j_gene: TRBJ2-3
v_gene: TRBV29-1
CDR3aa: CSVEIEEFTTDTQYF
CDR3nt: TGCAGCGTTGAAATAGAGGAGTTCACCACAGATACGCAGTATTTT

d_gene: TRBD1
abundance: NA
j_gene: TRBJ1-3
v_gene: TRBV19
CDR3aa: CASSTPRQGSSGNTIYF
CDR3nt: TGTGCCAGTAGCACCCCCCGACAGGGGAGCTCTGGAAACACCATATATTTT

d_gene: NA
abundance: NA
j_gene: TRBJ1-4
v_gene: TRBV13
CDR3aa: CASGAGDEKLFF
CDR3nt: TGTGCCAGTGGGGCAGGGGATGAAAAACTGTTTTTT

d_gene: NA
abundance: NA
j_gene: TRBJ2-5
v_gene: TRBV5-4
CDR3aa: CASSLGQYQETQYF
CDR3nt: TGTGCCAGCAGCTTAGGACAGTACCAAGAGACCCAGTACTTC